In this sample, the clone carrying this T cell receptor beta chain turned up a few times. The sample is drawn from a study of response to subunit inactivated influenza vaccine. This CDR3 is built from 15 residues. V gave up 4 bases and J gave up 7 bases; unmatched junction bases: 9. Germline V gives CDR1 MGHRA, CDR2 YSYEKL. TCRdb re-called the RT-PCR reads with MiXCR, one entry per CDR3 protein. The table includes about 620,000 distinct CDR3 sequences, over 9% detected once. These sequences were also reported in another study, on T cells expressing NK-cell markers. That work contributes: The authors generated TCR beta cDNA through 5'RACE template switching with UMIs. Sorted CD3+CD56+NKG2C+, CD3+CD56+NKG2C- and CD3+CD56-NKG2C+ T cells supplied TCR beta repertoires. Just one sequenced donor of eight was HCMV-seronegative, while seven were seropositive. Unclear, still, was the HCMV specificity of the expanded NKG2C+ T cell clones.

The TCR sequence derives from a man between 50 and 59 years old who received an inactivated influenza vaccine. The chain recombines TRBV4-1 with TRBJ1-4; 7 bases line up with TRBD1. The sequences come from PBMCs from blood, collected on the day of vaccination. The CDR3: CASSRNRGVFEKLFF. CDR3 DNA: TGCGCCAGCAGCCGAAACAGGGGAGTCTTTGAAAAACTGTTTTTT.